Sequencing of this T cell receptor beta chain was carried out in a study of blood T cell repertoires in COVID-19. The overall study: PBMCs, B-cell-depleted T cells, or T cells were the source of the cDNA or gDNA that made up the material.

The authors' processing: For nucleated cells, counts were estimated from reference gene primer amplification. Using immunoSEQ multiplex PCR, the repertoire was profiled, and TCRdb retains in-frame clones only, with some absent. For V, J and clone size, that table is used; D and trimming come from the DNA. The sample includes around 250,000 clones, about 86% seen only once; the top ten take around 4%. This CDR3 contains 14 residues. Trimming shortened V by 0 bases and J by 2 bases, and 8 bases separated the two germline ends. Per germline, CDR1 SGHRS and CDR2 YFSETQ. Comments on this clone: The same CDR3 arises from other DNA sequences in this sample as well.

The chain combines TRBV5-1 with TRBJ1-2; no clear D. The specimen sequenced was peripheral blood. The clonotype comes from a man aged 50 to 59 with active or convalescent COVID-19. CDR3: CASSLEGLNYGYTF. The CDR3 nucleotides read TGCGCCAGCAGCTTGGAAGGACTGAACTATGGCTACACCTTC.